This T cell receptor beta chain comes out of a study of OX40 agonist ivuxolimab in advanced cancers. This clone was observed a few times. The table came from immunoSEQ multiplex PCR; TCRdb's copy has only in-frame clones and leaves some out. The sample consists of about 34,000 clones, roughly four fifths of them appearing once. CDR1 LGHNA and CDR2 YSLEER come from the germline V gene. This CDR3 is built from 14 residues. Trimming removed 0 bases from V and 3 bases from J, with 8 bases in between. Sequenced here: CD4+ or CD8+ T cells sorted from blood, sampled in a trial of the OX40 agonist ivuxolimab. The receptor was derived from an adult with an advanced solid tumor such as melanoma, head and neck, liver or kidney cancer. The chain couples TRBV4-3 to TRBJ1-2; D is uncertain. The CDR3 DNA reads as TGCGCCAGCAGCCAAGACTGGGCGGACTATGGCTACACCTTC. It translates to CASSQDWADYGYTF.